The 27 T cell receptor beta chains presented below share a single source sample, sequenced in a study of shared clonotypes between healthy human individuals. Method: immunoSEQ multiplex PCR; TCRdb's copy keeps in-frame clones and lacks some. The table lists 600,000 to 750,000 clones, about two thirds of them singletons. The sequenced sample was memory CD4+ T cells sorted from blood. As to subset: CD45RA-negative fraction. These receptors came from a woman aged 25 to 39 in good health.

With respect to this clone: The same CDR3 also results from other DNA sequences found in this sample. The chain recombines TRBV11-3 with TRBJ2-5; the match to TRBD2 covers 14 bases. There are 15 residues in the CDR3. Germline CDR1 reads SGHNT; CDR2 reads YENEEA. With 3 bases clipped from V and 3 bases from J, the junction kept 0 bases outside the gene matches. In DNA form, the CDR3 reads TGTGCCAGCAGCTTGGGACTAGCGGGAGAAGAGACCCAGTACTTC. It translates to CASSLGLAGEETQYF.

The chain joins TRBV28 to TRBJ1-2, with D tentatively TRBD1 (5 bases). The CDR3 runs to 13 residues. Germline V gives CDR1 MDHEN, CDR2 SYDVKM. Trimming cost V 5 bases and J 8 bases, with 15 bases left between them. The CDR3 DNA sequence: TGTGCCAGCAGTGGTCCTGGGACGCGGGGCTACACCTTC. Protein product: CASSGPGTRGYTF.

The chain joins TRBV19 to TRBJ1-5, with 7 bases matching TRBD1. The CDR3 is made up of 15 amino acids. The V gene's germline CDR1 is LNHDA and CDR2 SQIVND (reference sequence). The ends lost 3 bases at V and 2 bases at J; junction bases unmatched: 4. CDR3 sequence reads: CASSIRQGGNQPQHF. The CDR3 DNA follows: TGTGCCAGTAGTATTCGACAGGGTGGCAATCAGCCCCAGCATTTT.

The chain uses TRBV19 and TRBJ2-7, with no clear D. The germline gives CDR1 LNHDA, CDR2 SQIVND (reference sequence). The CDR3 covers 13 residues. Trimming stripped 8 bases from V and 0 bases from J, with 11 bases between. The CDR3 DNA follows: TGTGCCAGTCAGCGCAGTAGCTCCTACGAGCAGTACTTC. This sequence encodes CASQRSSSYEQYF.

There are a few counts of this clone. The chain couples TRBV5-1 to TRBJ1-1; perhaps TRBD1 as D (5 bases). Trimming took off 4 bases at V and 3 bases at J, with 16 bases between the two ends. The V gene's germline CDR1 is SGHRS and CDR2 YFSETQ. The CDR3 has 15 amino acids. CDR3 sequence: CASSRGDQRDTEAFF. CDR3 bases: TGCGCCAGCAGCAGAGGGGACCAACGGGACACTGAAGCTTTCTTT.

The rearrangement uses TRBV2 and TRBJ2-5; D gene ambiguous. The CDR3 sequence is 14 residues long. V shed 4 bases and J shed 5 bases, with 14 bases lying between them. The germline gives CDR1 SNHLY, CDR2 FYNNEI. The CDR3 sequence is CASSGQALQETQYF. The CDR3 DNA is TGTGCCAGCAGTGGGCAGGCCCTCCAGGAGACCCAGTACTTC.

This chain joins TRBV28 and TRBJ2-1; no clear D gene. Trimming removed 6 bases from V and 5 bases from J, with 5 bases in between. The CDR3 covers 11 residues. Germline CDR1 and CDR2: MDHEN and SYDVKM. CDR3 nucleotide sequence: TGTGCCAGCAGACTAAACAATGAGCAGTTCTTC. It codes for CASRLNNEQFF. Full variable domain (rest looked up from reference TRBV28 and TRBJ2-1): DVKVTQSSRYLVKRTGEKVFLECVQDMDHENMFWYRQDPGLGLRLIYFSYDVKMKEKGDIPEGYSVSREKKERFSLILESASTNQTSMYLCASRLNNEQFFGPGTRLTVL.

This chain uses TRBV25-1 with TRBJ2-5, with 7 positions matching TRBD1. The germline V gene encodes CDR1 MGHDK and CDR2 SYGVNS. Unmatched junction bases numbered 7, after V lost 3 bases and J lost 0 bases. CDR3 length: 16 amino acids. CDR3 amino acids: CASSDQGQMYQETQYF. CDR3 bases: TGTGCCAGCAGTGACCAGGGACAGATGTACCAAGAGACCCAGTACTTC.

V is TRBV19 and J is TRBJ2-2; D is perhaps TRBD1 (5 bases). The CDR3 spans 15 residues. The V gene's germline CDR1 is LNHDA and CDR2 SQIVND (reference sequence). Trimming stripped 7 bases from V and 0 bases from J, with 12 bases between. The CDR3 sequence is CASKLQGPNTGELFF. CDR3 sequence (DNA): TGTGCCAGTAAGCTGCAGGGCCCGAACACCGGGGAGCTGTTTTTT.

The chain carries TRBV27 and TRBJ2-6, with unresolved D. The CDR3 extends over 14 amino acids. Germline CDR1 MNHEY, CDR2 SMNVEV (reference sequence). Trimming pared 8 bases from V and 0 bases from J, leaving 8 bases between. The CDR3 spells CASGDLSGANVLTF. Written as DNA, the CDR3 is TGTGCCAGCGGTGACCTCTCTGGGGCCAACGTCCTGACTTTC. Full variable domain (rest looked up from reference TRBV27 and TRBJ2-6): EAQVTQNPRYLITVTGKKLTVTCSQNMNHEYMSWYRQDPGLGLRQIYYSMNVEVTDKGDVPEGYKVSRKEKRNFPLILESPSPNQTSLYFCASGDLSGANVLTFGAGSRLTVL.

J is TRBJ2-7 and V is TRBV19; D gene uncertain. This CDR3 spans 15 amino acids. From germline, CDR1 is LNHDA and CDR2 SQIVND (reference sequence). V was trimmed by 4 bases and J by 2 bases, leaving 15 bases between them. The CDR3 DNA is TGTGCCAGTAGTAGCCCGGCGGACCGAGCCTACGAGCAGTACTTC. Amino acid sequence: CASSSPADRAYEQYF.

The V call is TRBV27, the J call TRBJ2-7, with D perhaps TRBD2 (5 bases). This CDR3 has 15 residues. Trimming stripped 5 bases from V and 2 bases from J, with 16 bases between. Per germline, CDR1 MNHEY and CDR2 SMNVEV (reference sequence). CDR3 sequence: CASSPAGKAPYEQYF. As DNA, the CDR3 is TGTGCCAGCAGTCCGGCCGGGAAGGCACCCTACGAGCAGTACTTC.

The V gene is TRBV5-4, the J gene TRBJ1-4, with a tentative D call TRBD1 (5 bases). V lost 4 bases, J lost 0 bases, and 10 bases lay in between. This CDR3 has 15 amino acids. In germline, CDR1 is SGHNT, CDR2 YYREEE (reference sequence). CDR3 DNA sequence: TGTGCCAGCAGCCGGGACCTTACAACTAATGAAAAACTGTTTTTT. Protein product: CASSRDLTTNEKLFF. Full variable domain (missing parts from reference TRBV5-4 and TRBJ1-4): ETGVTQSPTHLIKTRGQQVTLRCSSQSGHNTVSWYQQALGQGPQFIFQYYREEENGRGNFPPRFSGLQFPNYSSELNVNALELDDSALYLCASSRDLTTNEKLFFGSGTQLSVL.

CDR3 nucleotides: TGTGCCAGCAGTGCGAGGGATGGCTACACCTTC. It yields the protein CASSARDGYTF. The genes are TRBV6-4 and TRBJ1-2; D is uncertain. CDR3 length: 11 residues. The germline V and J ends were trimmed by 4 bases and 6 bases, with 6 bases remaining between them. Germline-derived CDR1 and CDR2 are MRHNA and SNTAGT.

V and J are TRBV18 and TRBJ1-2, with 9 bases matching TRBD1. CDR1 KGHSH and CDR2 LQKENI come from the germline V gene. V lost 6 bases, J lost 6 bases, and 11 bases stayed unmatched. The CDR3 loop spans 15 amino acids. Written as DNA, the CDR3 is TGTGCCAGCTCGCCTACAGGGGGCGTATTGGATGGCTACACCTTC. Amino acids: CASSPTGGVLDGYTF.

The gene calls are TRBV12-5 and TRBJ2-2; the match to TRBD2 covers 7 bases. Germline CDR1 and CDR2: LGHNT and FRNRAP. V lost 4 bases to trimming and J lost 1 base; unmatched junction nucleotides: 6. CDR3 length: 16 amino acids. Written as DNA, the CDR3 is TGTGCTAGTGGTTGGAGGGCTAGCGGGAACACCGGGGAGCTGTTTTTT. Its protein is CASGWRASGNTGELFF.

The genes are TRBV4-1 and TRBJ2-7; TRBD1 matches at 7 bases. The CDR3 runs to 20 residues. The germline V gene encodes CDR1 MGHRA and CDR2 YSYEKL. Unmatched junction bases numbered 23, after V lost 3 bases and J lost 3 bases. CDR3 loop: CASSHGPPGTETFSFYEQYF. CDR3 in DNA: TGCGCCAGCAGCCATGGTCCCCCCGGGACAGAGACTTTCAGCTTCTACGAGCAGTACTTC.

Only a few counts were recorded for this clone. Other nucleotide sequences in the sample specify the same CDR3. The V and J genes are TRBV11-2 and TRBJ2-7, with 10 bases identical to TRBD2. Germline V gives CDR1 SGHAT, CDR2 FQNNGV. The junction had 1 base not matched to a gene; V was cut back by 1 base and J by 1 base. The CDR3 is 15 amino acids. In nucleotides, the CDR3 is TGTGCCAGCAGCTTAGCTAGCGGGAGTTCCTACGAGCAGTACTTC. Its translation: CASSLASGSSYEQYF. Variable domain in full (rest from reference TRBV11-2 and TRBJ2-7): EAGVAQSPRYKIIEKRQSVAFWCNPISGHATLYWYQQILGQGPKLLIQFQNNGVVDDSQLPKDRFSAERLKGVDSTLKIQPAKLEDSAVYLCASSLASGSSYEQYFGPGTRLTVT.

The chain carries TRBV13 and TRBJ1-1, with 7 bases aligning to TRBD1. V lost 0 bases and J lost 1; bases outside the gene matches: 2. The germline CDR1 and CDR2 sequences are PRHDT and FYEKMQ (reference sequence). This CDR3 has 15 residues. CDR3 region: CASSLGDRRNTEAFF. CDR3 DNA: TGTGCCAGCAGCTTAGGGGACAGGAGGAACACTGAAGCTTTCTTT.

The chain has TRBV9 and TRBJ2-3; D gene ambiguous. CDR3 length: 15 amino acids. The V gene's germline CDR1 is SGDLS and CDR2 YYNGEE. Trimming stripped 2 bases from V and 2 bases from J, with 12 bases between. CDR3 in amino acids: CASSVWHYDTDTQYF. The DNA of the CDR3 is TGTGCCAGCAGCGTTTGGCATTACGACACAGATACGCAGTATTTT.

V is TRBV5-6 and J is TRBJ2-1; TRBD2 might be the D (6 bases). The CDR3 contains 17 residues. V shed 0 bases and J shed 4 bases, with 17 bases lying between them. Germline CDR1 reads SGHDT; CDR2 reads YYEEEE. As DNA, the CDR3 is TGTGCCAGCAGCTTGGGGTCGGGACTCTCAATATACAATGAGCAGTTCTTC. Translated: CASSLGSGLSIYNEQFF.

This clone was picked up many times. The V gene is TRBV19, the J gene TRBJ2-4, with D perhaps TRBD1 or TRBD2 (5 bases each). Between the trimmed V and J ends, which lost 4 bases and 10 bases, there was a span of 17 bases. The CDR3 contains 14 residues. The germline gives CDR1 LNHDA, CDR2 SQIVND (reference sequence). This CDR3 reads CASSTLVSGAIQYF. CDR3 nucleotides: TGTGCCAGTAGTACCCTAGTTTCCGGGGCGATTCAGTACTTC.

This rearrangement joins TRBV27 to TRBJ2-7; TRBD2 might be the D (6 bases). The CDR3 is made up of 18 amino acids. Germline V lookup: CDR1 MNHEY, CDR2 SMNVEV (reference sequence). V shed 0 bases and J shed 2 bases, with 20 bases lying between them. The CDR3 reads CASSLSLGRGRSPYEQYF. The DNA of the CDR3 is TGTGCCAGCAGTTTATCTCTGGGGCGGGGCAGGTCTCCCTACGAGCAGTACTTC.

This clone has only one observation. A much larger clone is a single base away; this may be a read error. The chain recombines TRBV7-8 with TRBJ2-5, with 7 bases that match TRBD2. Trimming removed 3 bases from V and 5 bases from J; junction bases left unmatched: 3. The germline V gene encodes CDR1 SGHVS and CDR2 FQNEAQ. The CDR3 contains 13 residues. The CDR3 DNA reads TGTGCCAGCAGCTTCGGGGGGAGGGAGACCCAGTACTTC. Translation: CASSFGGRETQYF.

The genes are TRBV2 and TRBJ2-1, with TRBD2 identical over 8 bases. V trimming: 6 bases; J trimming: 6 bases; junction bases outside the gene matches: 10. CDR1 is SNHLY and CDR2 is FYNNEI in the germline V gene. This CDR3 is built from 15 residues. The CDR3 is CASSENGLAGNEQFF. The DNA of the CDR3 is TGTGCCAGCAGCGAAAACGGACTAGCCGGCAATGAGCAGTTCTTC.

This clone was counted ten times or more. The chain couples TRBV25-1 to TRBJ2-3, with TRBD1 matching over 7 bases. Germline CDR1 MGHDK, CDR2 SYGVNS. Trimming at V came to 5 bases and at J to 4 bases, leaving 15 bases not matched to a gene. This CDR3 contains 17 residues. The CDR3 region has the DNA TGTGCCAGCAGTCCCCGGGGAACAACAGGGGCGGCAGATACGCAGTATTTT. As protein: CASSPRGTTGAADTQYF.

This clone was observed many times. J is TRBJ2-3 and V is TRBV29-1; D may be TRBD2 (5 bases). The V end was cut by 5 bases, the J end by 4 bases, with 16 bases between. The CDR3 is 14 residues long. Per the germline V gene, CDR1 is SQVTM and CDR2 is ANQGSEA. CDR3 DNA sequence: TGCAGCGTTACTGGAGCGGCTAGGGCAGATACGCAGTATTTT. Encoded protein: CSVTGAARADTQYF.